The 28 T cell receptor beta chains presented below share a single source sample, sequenced in a study of T cell repertoires in cytomegalovirus infection. Their target antigens are unknown. From the reads, TCRdb called clonotypes with MiXCR, one entry per CDR3 protein. The table lists around 120,000 distinct CDR3 sequences, 24% of them singletons. The sample was PBMCs, sequenced either directly or after in vitro stimulation (not recorded which). The receptors derive from a human donor in good health (CMV status not recorded). Some clones in this sample may be carry-over from other donors' samples.

This clonotype was counted ten times or more. The chain recombines TRBV7-2 with TRBJ1-2; D is unclear. The length of the CDR3 is 13 residues. Germline CDR1 is SGHTA and CDR2 is FQGNSA. With 2 bases removed from V and 8 bases from J, the gap between germline ends came to 12 bases. The CDR3 spells CASSLSGIGGYTF. The CDR3 region has the DNA TGTGCCAGCAGCTTAAGTGGCATAGGAGGCTACACCTTC.

The J gene is TRBJ2-3, the V gene TRBV9; the match to TRBD2 covers 7 bases. V was clipped by 4 bases and J by 6 bases; unmatched bases: 11. The CDR3 runs to 15 residues. The germline V gene encodes CDR1 SGDLS and CDR2 YYNGEE. The CDR3 region has the DNA TGTGCCAGCAGCCCCAGCCTCGCGGGAGTGGATACGCAGTATTTT. Translated, it gives CASSPSLAGVDTQYF.

This clonotype was recorded a few times. The chain's CDR3 is CASSLRGSGRATGANVLTF. The CDR3 nucleotides are TGTGCCAGCAGCTTAAGGGGTAGCGGGAGGGCTACGGGGGCCAACGTCCTGACTTTC. This chain joins TRBV7-8 and TRBJ2-6; 11 bases agree with TRBD2. This CDR3 is 19 amino acids long. Unmatched junction bases numbered 10, after V lost 2 bases and J lost 4 bases. Per the germline V gene, CDR1 is SGHVS and CDR2 is FQNEAQ. Supplemented by reference TRBV7-8 and TRBJ2-6, the full variable domain reads GAGVSQSPRYKVAKRGQDVALRCDPISGHVSLFWYQQALGQGPEFLTYFQNEAQLDKSGLPSDRFFAERPEGSVSTLKIQRTQQEDSAVYLCASSLRGSGRATGANVLTFGAGSRLTVL.

The chain couples TRBV11-2 to TRBJ2-5, with TRBD2 matching 15 bases. This CDR3 has 17 amino acids. Germline loops: CDR1 SGHAT, CDR2 FQNNGV. V shed 5 bases and J 1 base; nucleotides not matched to a gene: 5. CDR3 DNA sequence: TGTGCCAGCAGCCCCCGGGGACTAGCGGGGGGCCAAGAGACCCAGTACTTC. Translating it yields CASSPRGLAGGQETQYF.

This clonotype was seen a handful of times. This CDR3 reads CASSPVGTRGPNEQFF. CDR3 coding DNA: TGTGCCAGCAGCCCGGTTGGGACTAGGGGGCCGAATGAGCAGTTCTTC. The chain combines TRBV7-2 with TRBJ2-1, with a possible D match to TRBD2 (8 bases). V shed 5 bases and J shed 7 bases, with 21 bases lying between them. This CDR3 spans 16 amino acids. Germline CDR1 reads SGHTA; CDR2 reads FQGNSA.

This clonotype was observed many times. The chain links TRBV7-2 to TRBJ2-1; TRBD2 is a possible D gene (5 bases). Per germline, CDR1 SGHTA and CDR2 FQGNSA. V was shortened by 1 base and J by 3 bases, with 7 bases between the two germline ends. The CDR3 spans 14 residues. CDR3 coding DNA: TGTGCCAGCAGCTTAGAACGGGGCTACAATGAGCAGTTCTTC. Protein: CASSLERGYNEQFF.

This chain joins TRBV7-2 and TRBJ2-7, with 7 bases that match TRBD1. Germline values: CDR1 SGHTA, CDR2 FQGNSA. The CDR3 loop spans 15 amino acids. V trimming: 6 bases; J trimming: 0 bases; junction bases outside the gene matches: 8. The CDR3 sequence is CASRQRGQSSYEQYF. The CDR3 DNA reads as TGTGCCAGCAGGCAGAGGGGACAGAGCTCCTACGAGCAGTACTTC.

The rearrangement joins TRBV12-3 or TRBV12-4 to TRBJ2-1, with 8 bases lining up with TRBD2. V shed 5 bases and J 0 bases; nucleotides not matched to a gene: 3. The CDR3 is 15 amino acids. CDR3: CASSTRGGSYNEQFF. CDR3 in DNA: TGTGCCAGCAGTACCCGGGGGGGCTCCTACAATGAGCAGTTCTTC.

This clonotype has a handful of counts. The J gene is TRBJ2-1, the V gene TRBV27, with 9 bases that match TRBD2. The germline V gene has CDR1 MNHEY and CDR2 SMNVEV (reference sequence). CDR3 length: 13 amino acids. V lost 6 bases to trimming and J lost 8 bases; unmatched junction nucleotides: 5. The CDR3 sequence: CASRRTSVHEQFF. CDR3 coding DNA: TGTGCCAGCAGGAGGACTAGCGTCCATGAGCAGTTCTTC.

The V call is TRBV12-3 or TRBV12-4, the J call TRBJ2-3; D unresolved. Deletions cut 4 bases from V and 0 bases from J, with 11 bases between. The CDR3 length is 15 residues. In DNA, the CDR3 is TGTGCCAGCAGTTCCCAAGGCCCTAGCACAGATACGCAGTATTTT. This sequence encodes CASSSQGPSTDTQYF.

The chain is built from TRBV5-1 and TRBJ1-2, with TRBD1 matching 12 bases. The CDR3 has 15 residues. V lost 4 bases and J lost 8; bases outside the gene matches: 9. Germline V gives CDR1 SGHRS, CDR2 YFSETQ. The CDR3 reads CASSHPGQGAKGYTF. The CDR3 nucleotides are TGCGCCAGCAGCCATCCGGGACAGGGGGCGAAGGGCTACACCTTC.

This clonotype was detected many times. CDR3 loop: CASSLTSGRRLPNTGELFF. The DNA of the CDR3 is TGTGCCAGCAGCTTGACTAGCGGGAGAAGACTGCCGAACACCGGGGAGCTGTTTTTT. This chain connects TRBV7-2 to TRBJ2-2; 12 nucleotides align to TRBD2. CDR1 is SGHTA and CDR2 is FQGNSA in the germline V gene. This CDR3 has 19 residues. The V and J ends lost 3 bases and 0 bases, in that order; junction bases with no gene match: 8.

The CDR3 coding sequence is TGCAGTGCTAGGGTACTAGCGCGACCTTATACGCAGTATTTT. Translation: CSARVLARPYTQYF. The gene calls are TRBV20-1 and TRBJ2-3; TRBD2 matches 7 bases. The V gene's germline CDR1 is DFQATT and CDR2 SNEGSKA (reference sequence). The CDR3 is 14 amino acids. The junction had 10 bases not matched to a gene; V was cut back by 3 bases and J by 7 bases.

This clonotype was seen at least ten times. The gene calls are TRBV28 and TRBJ1-2; 7 bases fit TRBD1. Germline values: CDR1 MDHEN, CDR2 SYDVKM. With 4 bases clipped from V and 6 bases from J, the junction kept 8 bases outside the gene matches. This CDR3 is built from 14 residues. CDR3 coding DNA: TGTGCCAGCAGTTCGACAGGGATAAGGGATGGCTACACCTTC. Its protein product is CASSSTGIRDGYTF.

The chain uses TRBV9 and TRBJ2-1; 12 bases map to TRBD2. CDR1 SGDLS and CDR2 YYNGEE come from the germline V gene. This CDR3 is 18 amino acids long. V shed 5 bases, J shed 2 bases, and the junction held 11 bases outside the gene matches. In DNA, the CDR3 is TGTGCCAGCAGTAAGGGACTAGCGGGCCTAGGGCCCTACAATGAGCAGTTCTTC. This encodes CASSKGLAGLGPYNEQFF.

V usage is TRBV4-3 and J usage is TRBJ1-3; D unresolved. CDR1 is LGHNA, CDR2 YSLEER, per germline. CDR3 length equals 14 residues. V was pared by 0 bases and J by 4 bases, with 7 bases between. The CDR3 DNA reads TGCGCCAGCAGCCAAGACTCGGGGGGAAACACCATATATTTT. Protein: CASSQDSGGNTIYF.

The V gene is TRBV2, the J gene TRBJ2-5; TRBD2 is a possible D gene (6 bases). The germline V gene encodes CDR1 SNHLY and CDR2 FYNNEI. The CDR3 contains 13 residues. V shed 0 bases and J shed 12 bases, with 14 bases lying between them. Written as DNA, the CDR3 is TGTGCCAGCAGTGAAGCAAACGGGGGTTATGAGTACTTC. Residues: CASSEANGGYEYF.

The chain has TRBV12-3 or TRBV12-4 and TRBJ1-2, with D hard to call. The germline V and J ends were trimmed by 2 bases and 8 bases, with 12 bases remaining between them. This CDR3 has 13 amino acids. The CDR3 nucleotides read TGTGCCAGCAGTTTAAAACCACAAGTGGGCTACACCTTC. This encodes CASSLKPQVGYTF.

This clonotype was picked up many times. The J gene is TRBJ2-3, the V gene TRBV7-2, with D uncertain. V lost 1 base and J 7 bases, leaving 15 bases between the germline ends. The CDR3 is 15 residues long. Germline values: CDR1 SGHTA, CDR2 FQGNSA. The CDR3 here is CASSLGPTQGNTQYF. In DNA form, the CDR3 reads TGTGCCAGCAGCTTAGGGCCCACGCAAGGGAATACGCAGTATTTT. Full variable domain (remainder filled in from reference TRBV7-2 and TRBJ2-3): GAGVSQSPSNKVTEKGKDVELRCDPISGHTALYWYRQSLGQGLEFLIYFQGNSAPDKSGLPSDRFSAERTGGSVSTLTIQRTQQEDSAVYLCASSLGPTQGNTQYFGPGTRLTVL.

The chain has TRBV5-5 and TRBJ2-4, with 9 bases lining up with TRBD1. V was pared by 4 bases and J by 6 bases, with 5 bases of the junction left unmatched. CDR1 and CDR2 (germline): SGHKS, YYEKEE (reference sequence). This CDR3 has 14 amino acids. The CDR3 loop reads CASSGKDRGNIQYF. CDR3 DNA sequence: TGTGCCAGCAGCGGGAAGGACAGGGGAAACATTCAGTACTTC.

This clonotype was picked up a small number of times. The genes are TRBV23-1 and TRBJ2-7, with 8 bases that match TRBD2. TRBV23-1 carries the ORF label, with uncertain function. The CDR3 runs 18 residues. The J segment lost 3 bases and the V segment lost 5 bases, leaving 18 bases of the junction unmatched. CDR3 amino acids: CASSWVMNCSGDNYEQYV. The CDR3 DNA reads as TGCGCCAGCAGTTGGGTGATGAACTGTAGCGGGGATAACTACGAGCAGTACGTC.

The chain joins TRBV12-3 or TRBV12-4 to TRBJ2-7; tentative D call: TRBD1 (5 bases). The CDR3 extends over 13 amino acids. The V end was cut by 1 base, the J end by 3 bases, with 7 bases between. CDR3: CASSLGGHYEQYV. The DNA of the CDR3 is TGTGCCAGCAGTTTAGGCGGACACTACGAGCAGTACGTC.

This clonotype has a handful of counts. The CDR3 DNA reads as TGTGCCAGCAGACCTCCAGGCTGGAGCTCCTACAATGAGCAGTTCTTC. It yields the protein CASRPPGWSSYNEQFF. V is TRBV6-2 or TRBV6-3 and J is TRBJ2-1, with unresolved D. Trimming cost V 6 bases and J 0 bases, with 15 bases left between them. The germline gives CDR1 MNHEY, CDR2 SVGEGT. The CDR3 is made up of 16 amino acids.

The chain links TRBV10-1 to TRBJ1-2; tentatively, D is TRBD1 (5 bases). This CDR3 region has 13 residues. V gave up 5 bases and J gave up 8 bases, with 15 bases separating them. Looked up from germline, CDR1 is WNHNN and CDR2 is SYGVQD (reference sequence). As DNA, the CDR3 is TGCGCCAGCAGTTCCGGGACGGAGGGCGGCTACACCTTC. This translates into CASSSGTEGGYTF.

This clonotype was counted only a few times. The J gene is TRBJ2-1, the V gene TRBV7-8; TRBD2 aligns across 15 bases. The junction had 13 bases not matched to a gene; V was cut back by 5 bases and J by 5 bases. The CDR3 is 19 amino acids. Germline V gene sequence: CDR1 SGHVS, CDR2 FQNEAQ. CDR3 sequence: CASSGPGLAGGKGNNEQFF. The CDR3 coding sequence is TGTGCCAGCAGCGGCCCGGGACTAGCGGGAGGCAAGGGGAACAATGAGCAGTTCTTC.

This clonotype occurred a few times. The chain is built from TRBV7-2 and TRBJ1-1; D may be TRBD1 (5 bases). In germline, CDR1 is SGHTA, CDR2 FQGNSA. Trimming removed 1 base from V and 10 bases from J, with 22 bases in between. This CDR3 region has 16 residues. The CDR3 loop is CASSLDGRVRDLAAFF. CDR3 nucleotide sequence: TGTGCCAGCAGCTTAGATGGCAGGGTAAGGGATCTCGCAGCTTTCTTT. Full variable domain (rest looked up from reference TRBV7-2 and TRBJ1-1): GAGVSQSPSNKVTEKGKDVELRCDPISGHTALYWYRQSLGQGLEFLIYFQGNSAPDKSGLPSDRFSAERTGGSVSTLTIQRTQQEDSAVYLCASSLDGRVRDLAAFFGQGTRLTVV.

The V and J genes are TRBV9 and TRBJ2-1; 8 positions agree with TRBD2. V trimming: 0 bases; J trimming: 0 bases; junction bases outside the gene matches: 2. The germline V gene encodes CDR1 SGDLS and CDR2 YYNGEE. This CDR3 is built from 16 residues. In DNA form, the CDR3 reads TGTGCCAGCAGCGTAGGTGGGACTAGCTCCTACAATGAGCAGTTCTTC. Protein sequence: CASSVGGTSSYNEQFF.

This clonotype was detected a few times. This chain uses TRBV4-1 with TRBJ1-2; 8 bases map to TRBD1. J lost 8 bases, V lost 4 bases, and 9 bases had no gene match. The V gene's germline CDR1 is MGHRA and CDR2 YSYEKL. This CDR3 is built from 14 residues. In nucleotides, the CDR3 is TGCGCCAGCAGCCCCCGACAGGGGCTAACGGGCTACACCTTC. Translation: CASSPRQGLTGYTF.